This TCR beta chain appears in the sequencing data of a study of T cell responses to AZD1222 COVID-19 vaccine. A remark on this clone: The antigen remains unidentified.

Whole-study findings and limits: A rise in Spike-specific TCR breadth and depth followed two AZD1222 doses.

TCRdb's copy holds only in-frame clones and misses some; the assay was immunoSEQ multiplex PCR. The table lists approximately 98,000 clones, approximately 89% of them singletons. Trimming cost V 0 bases and J 6 bases; bases outside gene matches: 6. The germline gives CDR1 MNHEY, CDR2 SVGAGI. This CDR3 has 16 residues. The receptor's source is an adult in good health. The chain carries TRBV6-5 and TRBJ2-3; 10 bases map to TRBD2. Sample: peripheral blood, taken on day 0 of MenACWY control vaccination. The CDR3 loop is CASSYSAGGPGDTQYF. Here the CDR3 DNA reads TGTGCCAGCAGTTACTCAGCGGGGGGGCCGGGGGATACGCAGTATTTT.